The source of this T cell receptor (beta chain) is a study of blood T cell repertoires in COVID-19. This table comes from immunoSEQ multiplex PCR, and its TCRdb copy is limited to in-frame clones, with some not included. The repertoire consists of about 59,000 clones, with roughly 87% occurring once and the leading ten covering 5% to 6.5%. The V and J ends lost 2 bases and 7 bases, in that order; junction bases with no gene match: 5. The CDR3 covers 13 residues. The germline gives CDR1 MNHEY, CDR2 SMNVEV (reference sequence). The J gene is TRBJ2-7, the V gene TRBV27; TRBD2 matches 7 bases. Input material: peripheral blood. The receptor comes from a man older than 75 in a cohort sampled during active COVID-19. The CDR3 is CASSLSPGGEQYF. In DNA form, the CDR3 reads TGTGCCAGCAGTTTAAGCCCCGGGGGGGAGCAGTACTTC.